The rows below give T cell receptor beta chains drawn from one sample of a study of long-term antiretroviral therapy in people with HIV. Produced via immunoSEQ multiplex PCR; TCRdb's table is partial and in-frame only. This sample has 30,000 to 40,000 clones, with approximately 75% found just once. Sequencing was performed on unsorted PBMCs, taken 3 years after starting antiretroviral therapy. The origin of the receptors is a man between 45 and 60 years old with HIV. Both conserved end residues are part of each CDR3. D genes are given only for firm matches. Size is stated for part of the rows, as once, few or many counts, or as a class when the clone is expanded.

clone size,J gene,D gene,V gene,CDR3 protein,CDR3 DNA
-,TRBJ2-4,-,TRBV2,CASRQKNIQYF,TGTGCCAGTAGACAGAAAAACATTCAGTACTTC
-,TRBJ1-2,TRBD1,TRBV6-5,CASSLGGFPYGYTF,TGTGCCAGCAGTTTAGGGGGCTTCCCCTATGGCTACACCTTC
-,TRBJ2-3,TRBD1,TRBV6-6,CASRTGGSDTQYF,TGTGCCTCCCGGACAGGGGGTTCAGATACGCAGTATTTT
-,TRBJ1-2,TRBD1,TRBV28,CASSMTGGVSYGYTF,TGTGCCAGCAGTATGACAGGGGGGGTGAGCTATGGCTACACCTTC
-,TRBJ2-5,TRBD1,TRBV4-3,CASSQTGVHNRETQYF,TGCGCCAGCAGCCAGACAGGGGTACACAACCGAGAGACCCAGTACTTC
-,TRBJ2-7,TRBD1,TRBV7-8,CASSLRQGAEENEQYF,TGTGCCAGCAGTCTGAGACAGGGGGCCGAGGAAAACGAGCAGTACTTC
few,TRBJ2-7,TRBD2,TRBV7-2,CASSQYGAGTPYEQYF,TGTGCCAGCAGCCAATACGGAGCGGGGACCCCCTACGAGCAGTACTTC
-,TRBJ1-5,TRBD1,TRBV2,CASRTGDFSNQPQHF,TGTGCCAGCAGGACAGGGGACTTTAGCAATCAGCCCCAGCATTTT
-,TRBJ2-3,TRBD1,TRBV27,CASSLDRVPPSTDTQYF,TGTGCCAGCAGTTTGGACAGGGTACCTCCTAGCACAGATACGCAGTATTTT
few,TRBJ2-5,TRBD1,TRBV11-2,CASSLNPTGGFETQYF,TGTGCCAGCAGCTTAAATCCCACAGGGGGCTTCGAGACCCAGTACTTC
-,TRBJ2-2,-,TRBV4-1,CASSQYSGANTGELFF,TGCGCCAGCAGCCAATATAGCGGTGCCAACACCGGGGAGCTGTTTTTT
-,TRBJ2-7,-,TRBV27,CASSPPWNGRHFGGEQYF,TGTGCCAGCAGCCCTCCCTGGAATGGCCGTCATTTTGGGGGCGAGCAGTACTTC
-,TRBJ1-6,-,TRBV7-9,CASSLTADYNSPLHF,TGTGCCAGCAGCTTAACGGCCGATTATAATTCACCCCTCCACTTT
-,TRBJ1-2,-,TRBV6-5,CASRPRQFGYGYTF,TGTGCCAGCAGACCACGACAATTTGGTTATGGCTACACCTTC
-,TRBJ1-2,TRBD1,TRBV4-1,CASSPSGQVGGYTF,TGCGCCAGCAGCCCCTCGGGACAGGTTGGTGGCTACACCTTC